This T cell receptor (beta chain) was recorded in a study of blood T cell repertoires in COVID-19 (dated by TCRdb to the early 2020s). Broadly, across the study: The collaborator samples originated in the United States, Italy and Spain and spanned the acute and convalescent phases of COVID-19. The prospective study material was composed of cDNA or gDNA derived from T cells, B-cell-depleted T cells, or PBMCs. Subjects who had been exposed to COVID-19, were actively infected with it, or had recovered from it provided the deeply sampled blood TCRbeta repertoires that made up the dataset. A freely available public database, intended as a resource for researchers studying the immune response to SARS-CoV-2, is where the repertoires were released. The samples were drawn from the first 160 participants of the ongoing ImmuneRACE study and from 1,200 or so subjects provided by 6 global collaborators. The sample metadata nearly always contained a de-identified subject ID, COVID-19 status, age in years and sex. Where HLA class I and class II types were available, the types were taken from metadata supplied by the sample provider, not from assay-based typing. Summary of the overall study and its limitations: Clinical and demographic metadata were provided uncurated, with the amount varying by source and participant.

The V end loses 5 bases and the J end loses 4 bases, and a stretch of 17 bases separates them. CDR1 and CDR2, per the germline V gene (reference sequence), are LNHDA and SQIVND. Measured from the cysteine to the phenylalanine, the CDR3 is 15 residues long. CDR3 DNA is the only sequence kept; it has 45 bases, read in frame from the first base. The immunoSEQ Assay, a bias-controlled multiplex PCR, was used to amplify TCRbeta CDR3 regions from genomic DNA. Per the original workflow: Within the assay, amplification of reference gene primers was used to estimate how many nucleated cells each sample contained. To quantify the absolute abundance of each unique TCRbeta CDR3 rearrangement, sequence reads were collapsed and filtered. For each sample, productive Simpson clonality was calculated as the square root of Simpson's diversity index over productive rearrangements. Not all clones reach the TCRdb copy of this immuneACCESS table, which keeps in-frame sequences only. Checked studies attribute under half of the gap to unresolved V genes and leave the rest unexplained. For V, J and clone size, that table is used; D and trimming come from the DNA. The sample profile shows about 250,000 clones; 65% to 85% of them were found once. Together, the top ten hold approximately 4% of the sample.

This clone was counted once. Its specific antigen is unknown. No base quality values were provided; no much bigger clone lies one nucleotide off. Whole blood was collected in K2EDTA tubes by collaborating institutions according to the institutions' own protocols. For TCRbeta analysis, collaborator samples were shipped as frozen whole blood, as isolated PBMCs, or as DNA extracted from either sample type. The chain is assembled from TRBV19 and TRBJ1-2; a tentative D call is TRBD1 (6 bases match). Specimen: peripheral blood. The clonotype comes from a man aged 50 or older with active or convalescent COVID-19. The CDR3 amino acid sequence is: CASSVEGGRLYGYTF. The sequenced DNA: TGTGCCAGTAGTGTTGAGGGGGGGAGACTCTATGGCTACACCTTC.